This TCR beta chain was captured in a study of CD8 T cells in Susac syndrome. Broader study findings: Regarding the TCR sequencing and HLA analysis, the study admitted that a relatively small number of individuals were involved.

With random hexamers, 0.5 to 1 ug RNA was reverse transcribed. With immunoSEQ multiplex PCR, TCR beta CDR3 was amplified across 54 Vbeta and 13 Jbeta. TCRdb independently ran MiXCR on the immunoSEQ multiplex PCR reads; one entry per CDR3 protein. The repertoire has 130,000 to 150,000 distinct CDR3 sequences, 94% of them found once; the top ten carry 0.065% to 0.1%. Trimming stripped 1 base from V and 2 bases from J, with 9 bases between. The CDR3 loop spans 15 amino acids. In germline, CDR1 is SEHNR, CDR2 FQNEAQ (reference sequence). In regard to this clonotype: Its antigen is still unknown.

The V gene is TRBV7-9, the J gene TRBJ1-5; no definite D call. Sequencing used CD4+ T cells from PBMCs. The clonotype was recovered from a human donor in good health. Here the CDR3 DNA reads TGTGCCAGCAGCTTAGGGGAGATTGGCAATCAGCCCCAGCATTTT. It encodes CASSLGEIGNQPQHF.